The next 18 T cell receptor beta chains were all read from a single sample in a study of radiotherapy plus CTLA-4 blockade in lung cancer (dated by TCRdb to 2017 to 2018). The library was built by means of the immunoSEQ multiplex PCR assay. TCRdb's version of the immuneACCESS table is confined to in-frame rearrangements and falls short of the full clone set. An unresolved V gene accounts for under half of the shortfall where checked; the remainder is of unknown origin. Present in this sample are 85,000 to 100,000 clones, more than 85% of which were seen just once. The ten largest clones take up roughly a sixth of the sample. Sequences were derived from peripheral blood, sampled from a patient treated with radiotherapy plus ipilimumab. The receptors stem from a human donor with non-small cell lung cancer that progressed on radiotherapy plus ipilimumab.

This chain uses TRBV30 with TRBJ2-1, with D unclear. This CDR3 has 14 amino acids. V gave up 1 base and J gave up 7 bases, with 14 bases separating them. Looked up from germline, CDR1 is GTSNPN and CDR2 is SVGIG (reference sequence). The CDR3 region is CAWSGGVIQNEQFF. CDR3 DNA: TGTGCCTGGAGTGGAGGCGTCATACAAAATGAGCAGTTCTTC.

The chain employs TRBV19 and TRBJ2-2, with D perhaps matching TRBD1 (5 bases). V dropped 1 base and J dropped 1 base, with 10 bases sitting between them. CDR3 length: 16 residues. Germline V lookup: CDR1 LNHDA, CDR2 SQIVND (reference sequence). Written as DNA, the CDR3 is TGTGCCAGTAGTATAGCCTCAGGGTTGAACACCGGGGAGCTGTTTTTT. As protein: CASSIASGLNTGELFF.

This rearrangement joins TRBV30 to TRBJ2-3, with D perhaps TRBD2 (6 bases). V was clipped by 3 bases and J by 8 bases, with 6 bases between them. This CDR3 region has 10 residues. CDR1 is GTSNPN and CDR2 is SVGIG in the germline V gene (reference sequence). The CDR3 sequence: CAWSGGTQYF. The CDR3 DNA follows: TGTGCCTGGAGCGGGGGTACGCAGTATTTT.

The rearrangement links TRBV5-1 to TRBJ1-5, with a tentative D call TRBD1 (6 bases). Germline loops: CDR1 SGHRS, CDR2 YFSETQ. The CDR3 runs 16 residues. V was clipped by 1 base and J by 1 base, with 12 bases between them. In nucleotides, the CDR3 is TGCGCCAGCAGCTTGTTGGGGGGGCCAAGCAATCAGCCCCAGCATTTT. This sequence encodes CASSLLGGPSNQPQHF.

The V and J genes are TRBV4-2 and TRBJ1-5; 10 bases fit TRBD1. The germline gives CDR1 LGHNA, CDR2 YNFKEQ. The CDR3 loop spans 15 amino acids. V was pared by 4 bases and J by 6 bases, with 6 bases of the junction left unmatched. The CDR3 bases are TGTGCCAGCAGCCGCGACAGGGGGCAGGTTCAGCCCCAGCATTTT. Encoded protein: CASSRDRGQVQPQHF.

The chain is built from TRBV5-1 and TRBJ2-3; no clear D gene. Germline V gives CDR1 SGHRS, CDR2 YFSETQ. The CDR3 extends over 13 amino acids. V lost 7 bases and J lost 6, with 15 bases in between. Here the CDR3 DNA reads TGCGCCAGCGGCCTTGGGTTACGGGATACGCAGTATTTT. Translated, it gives CASGLGLRDTQYF.

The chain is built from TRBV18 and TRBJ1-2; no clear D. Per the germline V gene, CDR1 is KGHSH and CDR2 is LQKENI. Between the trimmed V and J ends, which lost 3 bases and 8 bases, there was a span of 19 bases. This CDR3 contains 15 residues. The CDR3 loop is CASSPPDTGSGGYTF. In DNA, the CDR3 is TGTGCCAGCTCACCGCCGGATACGGGGTCGGGGGGCTACACCTTC.

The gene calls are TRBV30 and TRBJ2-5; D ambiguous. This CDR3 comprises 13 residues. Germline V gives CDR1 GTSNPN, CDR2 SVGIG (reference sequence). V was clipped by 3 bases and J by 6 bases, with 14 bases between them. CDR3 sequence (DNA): TGTGCCTGGAGCGGGCTGGAGAGGAAGACCCAGTACTTC. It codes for CAWSGLERKTQYF.

CDR3 amino acids: CASSHGLAGAINHQETQYF. The CDR3 DNA reads as TGTGCCAGCAGCCACGGACTAGCGGGGGCCATTAATCACCAAGAGACCCAGTACTTC. V usage is TRBV4-2 and J usage is TRBJ2-5; 13 bases agree with TRBD2. The CDR3 is made up of 19 amino acids. With V trimmed by 3 bases and J by 0 bases, 10 bases remained unmatched. CDR1 is LGHNA and CDR2 is YNFKEQ in the germline V gene.

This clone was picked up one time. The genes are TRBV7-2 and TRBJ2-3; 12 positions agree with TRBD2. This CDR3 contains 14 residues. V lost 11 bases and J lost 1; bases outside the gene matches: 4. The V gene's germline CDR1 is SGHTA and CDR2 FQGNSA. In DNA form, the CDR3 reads TGTGCCCGCCGACTAGCGGGAGGCACAGATACGCAGTATTTT. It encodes CARRLAGGTDTQYF. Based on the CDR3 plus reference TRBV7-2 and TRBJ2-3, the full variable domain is GAGVSQSPSNKVTEKGKDVELRCDPISGHTALYWYRQSLGQGLEFLIYFQGNSAPDKSGLPSDRFSAERTGGSVSTLTIQRTQQEDSAVYLCARRLAGGTDTQYFGPGTRLTVL.

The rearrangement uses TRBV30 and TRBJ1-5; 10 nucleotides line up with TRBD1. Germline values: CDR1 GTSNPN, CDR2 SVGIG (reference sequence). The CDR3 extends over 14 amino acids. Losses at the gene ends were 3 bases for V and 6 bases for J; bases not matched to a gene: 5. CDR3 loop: CAWRGQGVSQPQHF. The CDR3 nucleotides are TGTGCCTGGAGAGGACAGGGGGTAAGTCAGCCCCAGCATTTT.

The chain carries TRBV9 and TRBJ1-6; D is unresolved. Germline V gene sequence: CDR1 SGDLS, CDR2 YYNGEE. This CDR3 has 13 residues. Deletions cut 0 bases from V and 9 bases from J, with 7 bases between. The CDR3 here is CASSVDQSSPLHF. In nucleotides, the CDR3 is TGTGCCAGCAGCGTAGATCAATCTTCACCCCTCCACTTT.

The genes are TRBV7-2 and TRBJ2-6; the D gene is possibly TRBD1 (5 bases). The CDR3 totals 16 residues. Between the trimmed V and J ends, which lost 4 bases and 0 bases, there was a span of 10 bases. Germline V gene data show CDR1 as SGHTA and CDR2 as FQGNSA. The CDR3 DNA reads TGTGCCAGCAGCTCTCAGGGTAGCTCTGGGGCCAACGTCCTGACTTTC. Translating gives CASSSQGSSGANVLTF. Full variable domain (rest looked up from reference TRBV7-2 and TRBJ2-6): GAGVSQSPSNKVTEKGKDVELRCDPISGHTALYWYRQSLGQGLEFLIYFQGNSAPDKSGLPSDRFSAERTGGSVSTLTIQRTQQEDSAVYLCASSSQGSSGANVLTFGAGSRLTVL.

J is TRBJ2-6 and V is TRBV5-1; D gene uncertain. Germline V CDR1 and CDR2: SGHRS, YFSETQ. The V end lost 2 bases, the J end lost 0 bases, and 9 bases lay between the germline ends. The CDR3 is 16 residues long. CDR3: CASSFSPSSGANVLTF. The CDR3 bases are TGCGCCAGCAGCTTCAGTCCCTCCTCTGGGGCCAACGTCCTGACTTTC.

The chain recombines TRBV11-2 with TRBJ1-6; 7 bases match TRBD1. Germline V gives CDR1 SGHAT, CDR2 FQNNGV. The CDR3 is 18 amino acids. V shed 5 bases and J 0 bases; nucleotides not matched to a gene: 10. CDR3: CASSPRGQTSSYNSPLHF. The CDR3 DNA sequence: TGTGCCAGCAGCCCGAGGGGACAGACGAGCTCCTATAATTCACCCCTCCACTTT.

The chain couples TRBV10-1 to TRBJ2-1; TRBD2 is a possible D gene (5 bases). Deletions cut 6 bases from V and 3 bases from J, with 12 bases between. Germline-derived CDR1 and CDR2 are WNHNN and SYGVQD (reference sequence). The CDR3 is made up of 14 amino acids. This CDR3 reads CASRPDLCYNEQFF. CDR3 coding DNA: TGCGCCAGCAGACCGGACTTATGCTACAATGAGCAGTTCTTC.

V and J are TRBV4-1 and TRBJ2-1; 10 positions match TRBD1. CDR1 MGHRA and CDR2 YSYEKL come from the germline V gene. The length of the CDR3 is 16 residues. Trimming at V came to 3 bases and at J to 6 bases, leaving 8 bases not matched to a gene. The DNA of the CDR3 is TGCGCCAGCAGCCAGACCGACCGGGACAGGGGCAATGAGCAGTTCTTC. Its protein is CASSQTDRDRGNEQFF.

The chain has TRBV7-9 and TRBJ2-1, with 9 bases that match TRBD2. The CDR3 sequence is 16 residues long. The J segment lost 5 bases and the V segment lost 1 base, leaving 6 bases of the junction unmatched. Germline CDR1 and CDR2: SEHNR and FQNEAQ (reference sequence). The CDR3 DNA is TGTGCCAGCAGCTTAGTCCAGGGACTAGCAAACAATGAGCAGTTCTTC. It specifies CASSLVQGLANNEQFF.